This T cell receptor beta chain originates from a study of beta chain features in type 1 diabetes. General study points: The study found that naive, central memory and Treg TCRB repertoires appeared more similar in patients than in healthy donors. All four CD4+ subsets from Type 1 diabetes patients carried moderately but significantly shorter TCRB CDR3s. For type 1 diabetes patients, VDJ junctions showed fewer insertions and more deletions. Any HLA-type effect on TCRB rearrangement remained unresolved here.

This clone was observed a few times. Its antigen is unidentified. The identical CDR3 is also encoded by other nucleotide sequences in the sample. The CDR3 has 12 residues. Trimming removed 2 bases from V and 7 bases from J, with 6 bases in between. Germline V gives CDR1 SGHTA, CDR2 FQGNSA. The study reverse transcribed the entire isolated RNA, so it sequenced expressed TCRB transcripts. Mean read depth for naive, central memory and regulatory T cell samples was approximately 3.57 million reads. Some clones are missing from TCRdb's copy, which holds only in-frame ones; the method was immunoSEQ multiplex PCR. This table has roughly 730,000 clones, about an eighth appearing once.

The chain has TRBV7-2 and TRBJ2-1; D is unresolved. Sequences were obtained from naive CD4+ T cells from blood. The TCR sequence derives from a man younger than 35 with type 1 diabetes. This CDR3 reads CASSLSRNEQFF. CDR3 bases: TGTGCCAGCAGCTTATCTCGGAATGAGCAGTTCTTC.